The present entry profiles one T cell receptor beta chain with its context. As yet, its antigen is unknown. This sample stems from a study of T cells in localized non-small cell lung cancer. The data were produced by immunoSEQ multiplex PCR, yet TCRdb's version contains in-frame clones alone and is incomplete. The sample holds about 9,600 clones, roughly 88% seen once. Study-wide findings and caveats: It was uninvolved adjacent lung that showed the highest T cell clonality, exceeding tumor. Heterogeneity within the tumor remains possible, as just one region underwent sequencing. Detection in adjacent lung was observed for a median around 50 of the top 100 tumor clones.

Germline-derived CDR1 and CDR2 are MGHDK and SYGVNS. V was clipped by 4 bases and J by 10 bases, with 10 bases between them. The CDR3 sequence is 11 residues long. The source of this sequence is a male donor at least 60 years old with stage III squamous cell lung carcinoma. The starting material was peripheral blood, obtained before any cancer treatment. The V gene is TRBV25-1, the J gene TRBJ1-1; D possibly corresponds to TRBD1 (5 bases). The CDR3 DNA reads TGTGCCAGCAGTGGGGGCCTTGTAGCTTTCTTT. It codes for CASSGGLVAFF. Full variable domain (outside the CDR3, taken from reference TRBV25-1 and TRBJ1-1): EADIYQTPRYLVIGTGKKITLECSQTMGHDKMYWYQQDPGMELHLIHYSYGVNSTEKGDLSSESTVSRIRTEHFPLTLESARPSHTSQYLCASSGGLVAFFGQGTRLTVV.